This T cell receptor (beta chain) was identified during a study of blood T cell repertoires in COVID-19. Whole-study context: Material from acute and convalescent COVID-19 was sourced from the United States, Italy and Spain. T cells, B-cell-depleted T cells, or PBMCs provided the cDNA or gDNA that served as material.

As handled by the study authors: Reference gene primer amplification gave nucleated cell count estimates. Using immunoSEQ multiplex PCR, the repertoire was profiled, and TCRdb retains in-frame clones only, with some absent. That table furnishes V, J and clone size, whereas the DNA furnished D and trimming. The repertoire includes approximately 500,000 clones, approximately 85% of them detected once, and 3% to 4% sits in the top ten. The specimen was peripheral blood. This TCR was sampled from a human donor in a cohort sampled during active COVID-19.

The CDR3 here is CASSLTDKQNTEAFF. Here the CDR3 DNA reads TGTGCCAGCAGCTTAACCGACAAACAGAACACTGAAGCTTTCTTT. This rearrangement joins TRBV7-9 to TRBJ1-1, with D unresolved. Germline V gene data show CDR1 as SEHNR and CDR2 as FQNEAQ (reference sequence). This CDR3 comprises 15 residues. Deletions cut 2 bases from V and 1 base from J, with 11 bases between.